The entry below describes one T cell receptor (beta chain). What it recognizes is unknown. This sample is part of a study of T cell responses to AZD1222 COVID-19 vaccine. V dropped 4 bases and J dropped 4 bases, with 20 bases sitting between them. This CDR3 comprises 16 residues. The germline V gene encodes CDR1 SGDLS and CDR2 YYNGEE. Sequencing used immunoSEQ multiplex PCR; TCRdb keeps in-frame clones, though not all of them. Among around 70,000 clones listed, more than 70% were seen once. General study findings and limits: Mapped onto spike, vaccine-associated CD4 TCRs spanned it and were dominant at 160-218 and 743-854. Donors were chiefly white British, with a greater number of females, and clonal diversity was perhaps underestimated.

Sample: peripheral blood, taken on day 0 of AZD1222 vaccination. The clonotype originates from an adult in good health. The V gene is TRBV9, the J gene TRBJ1-1; D not resolved. CDR3 coding DNA: TGTGCCAGCAGCCCATTTCAGGTGGGTGGTATCACTGAAGCTTTCTTT. Translation: CASSPFQVGGITEAFF.